Detailed here is one TCR beta chain. Its antigen remains unknown. The junction and the germline gene differ at one end; a read error may be behind it. TCRdb keeps only in-frame clones here, not all; method: immunoSEQ multiplex PCR. The sample holds over 50,000 clones; approximately 90% are singletons and the top ten take roughly 25%. The CDR3 spans 15 residues. Germline CDR1 LNHDA, CDR2 SQIVND (reference sequence). The data are from a study of OX40 agonist ivuxolimab in advanced cancers. Study results and limitations: The authors also found low normalized T-cell clonal expansion in some nonresponders.

This clonotype was obtained from an adult with an advanced solid tumor such as melanoma, head and neck, liver or kidney cancer. The source material was CD4+ or CD8+ T cells sorted from blood, sampled in a trial of the OX40 agonist ivuxolimab. The V call is TRBV19, the J call TRBJ1-5; a possible D gene is TRBD1 (6 bases). The CDR3 spells CASSIGGESSQPQHF. In DNA, the CDR3 is TGTGCCAGTAGTATCGGGGGCGAGAGCAGTCAGCCCCAGCATTTT.